This T cell receptor beta chain was retrieved from a study of persistence of HIV-infected CD4 T cells. Study at large: Median time on suppressive ART was less than nine years. Findings of the study overall: TCR oligoclonality correlated with proviral oligoclonality in the same sorted populations.

The immunoSEQ assay was version 4, run in survey mode. The method was immunoSEQ multiplex PCR; TCRdb's version includes in-frame clones alone and lacks a portion of them. The top ten clones hold just under 1% of a sample with some 39,000 clones, roughly 80% of them seen once. With 3 bases removed from V and 2 bases from J, the gap between germline ends came to 8 bases. The CDR3 runs to 14 residues. Germline lookup yields CDR1 LNHDA and CDR2 SQIVND (reference sequence). Concerning this clone itself: What it binds is not known.

Overlapping HIV-1 Gag 15-mer peptides at 0.85 to 1 ug per peptide per mL were used. CD40L/CD69 double-negative CD45RO-high memory CD4+ T cells were collected. Inclusion required CMV-positive serology and CD4+ counts above 400 cells/uL. Anti-CD28/CD49d costimulation, CD40-blocking antibody and enfuvirtide were given to CD8-depleted PBMCs for roughly 19 hours. The sequence was collected from an adult with HIV. The donor label of this sample is uncertain. Sequencing was performed on cultured CD4+ T cells from PBMCs, taken from a patient who received antiretroviral therapy. This chain uses TRBV19 with TRBJ1-5; D gene unclear. The CDR3 bases are TGTGCCAGTAGTATGGTCCTCGGCAATCAGCCCCAGCATTTT. Its protein is CASSMVLGNQPQHF.